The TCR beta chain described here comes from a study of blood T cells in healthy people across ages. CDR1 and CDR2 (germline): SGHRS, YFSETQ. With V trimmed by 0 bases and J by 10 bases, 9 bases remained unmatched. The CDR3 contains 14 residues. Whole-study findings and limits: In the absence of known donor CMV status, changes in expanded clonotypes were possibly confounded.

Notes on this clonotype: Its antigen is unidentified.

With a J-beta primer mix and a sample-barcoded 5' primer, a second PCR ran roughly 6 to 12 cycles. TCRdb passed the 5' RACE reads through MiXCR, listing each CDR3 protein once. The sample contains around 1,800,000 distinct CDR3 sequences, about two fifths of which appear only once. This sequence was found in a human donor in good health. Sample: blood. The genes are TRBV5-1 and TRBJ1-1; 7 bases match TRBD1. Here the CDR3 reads CASSLGQGVMGAFF. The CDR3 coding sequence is TGCGCCAGCAGCTTGGGGCAGGGGGTTATGGGAGCTTTCTTT.